This entry concerns a single T cell receptor (beta chain). Its specificity is unknown. These data come from a study of Ad26.COV2.S vaccination and SARS-CoV-2 variants. Treatment reported: around 19 received Ad26.COV2.S at low or high dose, single or two shots; 5 received placebo; per-sample allocation not given. Samples analyzed were those drawn on day 63 after the first vaccine or placebo injection. General observations from the study: Quantification of TCR breadth and depth may have yielded underestimates of total T cell responses.

The protocol was immunoSEQ multiplex PCR, while the TCRdb copy is restricted to in-frame clones and leaves out a portion. This repertoire shows almost 400,000 clones, roughly 90% found once; its top ten account for 1.5% to 2%. The origin of this receptor is a person aged 18 to 59 who received the Ad26.COV2.S COVID-19 vaccine or a placebo. The sequences come from peripheral blood, collected in a trial of Ad26.COV2.S vaccine versus placebo.

In DNA form, the CDR3 reads TGTGCCAGCAGCTTAGGGGGCAGCGGGAGAAACGAGCAGTACTTC. This gives the protein CASSLGGSGRNEQYF. The V and J genes are TRBV7-6 and TRBJ2-7; 8 bases match TRBD2. Germline trimming cut 1 base from V and 5 bases from J; bases unmatched to any gene: 7. Germline lookup yields CDR1 SGHVS and CDR2 FNYEAQ. The CDR3 extends over 15 amino acids.